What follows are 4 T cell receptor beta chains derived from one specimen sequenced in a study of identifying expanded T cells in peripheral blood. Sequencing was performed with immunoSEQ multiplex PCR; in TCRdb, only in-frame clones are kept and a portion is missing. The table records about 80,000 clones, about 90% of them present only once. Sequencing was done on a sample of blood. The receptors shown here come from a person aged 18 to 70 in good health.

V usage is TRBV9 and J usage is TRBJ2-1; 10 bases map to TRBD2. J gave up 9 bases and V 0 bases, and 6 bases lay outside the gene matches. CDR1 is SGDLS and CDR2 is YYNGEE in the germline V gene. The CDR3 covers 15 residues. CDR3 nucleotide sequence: TGTGCCAGCAGCGTAGTCGCTAGCGGGGGTAGTGAGCAGTTCTTC. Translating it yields CASSVVASGGSEQFF.

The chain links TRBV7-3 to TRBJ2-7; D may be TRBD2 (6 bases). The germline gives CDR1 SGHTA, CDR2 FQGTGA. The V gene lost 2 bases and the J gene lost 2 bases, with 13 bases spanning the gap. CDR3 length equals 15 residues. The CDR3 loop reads CASSLHGGTTYEQYF. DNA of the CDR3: TGTGCCAGCAGCTTACACGGCGGGACGACCTACGAGCAGTACTTC. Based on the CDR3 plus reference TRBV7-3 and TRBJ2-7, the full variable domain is GAGVSQTPSNKVTEKGKYVELRCDPISGHTALYWYRQSLGQGPEFLIYFQGTGAADDSGLPNDRFFAVRPEGSVSTLKIQRTERGDSAVYLCASSLHGGTTYEQYFGPGTRLTVT.

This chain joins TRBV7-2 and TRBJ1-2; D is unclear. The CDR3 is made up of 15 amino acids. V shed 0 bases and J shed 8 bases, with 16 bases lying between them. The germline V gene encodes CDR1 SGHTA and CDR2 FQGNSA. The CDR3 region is CASSLALGLPSGYTF. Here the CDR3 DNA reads TGTGCCAGCAGCTTAGCGCTCGGGTTACCCTCAGGCTACACCTTC.

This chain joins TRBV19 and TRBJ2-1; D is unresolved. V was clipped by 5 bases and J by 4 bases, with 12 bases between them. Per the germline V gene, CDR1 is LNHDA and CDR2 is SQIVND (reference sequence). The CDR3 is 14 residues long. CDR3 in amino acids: CASSGVVGYNEQFF. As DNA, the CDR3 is TGTGCCAGTAGTGGCGTAGTGGGTTACAATGAGCAGTTCTTC.